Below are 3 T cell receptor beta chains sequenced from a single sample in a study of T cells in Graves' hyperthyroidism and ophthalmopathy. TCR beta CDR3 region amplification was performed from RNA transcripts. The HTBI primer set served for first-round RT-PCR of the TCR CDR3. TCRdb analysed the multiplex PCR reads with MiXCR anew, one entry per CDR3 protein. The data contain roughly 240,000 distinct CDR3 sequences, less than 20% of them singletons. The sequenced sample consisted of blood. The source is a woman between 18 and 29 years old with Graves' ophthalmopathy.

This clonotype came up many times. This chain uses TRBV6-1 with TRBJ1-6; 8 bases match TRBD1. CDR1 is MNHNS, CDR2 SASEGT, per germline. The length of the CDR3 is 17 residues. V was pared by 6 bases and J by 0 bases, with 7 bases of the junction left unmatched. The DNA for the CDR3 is TGTGCCAGCAGCACCACAGGGGGGAGCTCCTATAATTCACCCCTCCACTTT. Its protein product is CASSTTGGSSYNSPLHF.

CDR3 in amino acids: CASSSSGGIISTDTQYF. In DNA, the CDR3 is TGTGCCAGCAGCTCTAGCGGGGGGATCATCAGCACAGATACGCAGTATTTT. V gene TRBV7-2 combines with J gene TRBJ2-3; 11 positions match TRBD2. V was clipped by 4 bases and J by 0 bases; unmatched bases: 6. The CDR3 sequence is 17 residues long. Germline CDR1 reads SGHTA; CDR2 reads FQGNSA.

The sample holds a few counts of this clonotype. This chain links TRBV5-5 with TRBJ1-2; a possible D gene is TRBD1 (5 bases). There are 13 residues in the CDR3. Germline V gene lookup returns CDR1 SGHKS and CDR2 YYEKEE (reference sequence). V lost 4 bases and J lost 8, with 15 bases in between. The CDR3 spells CASSTGTLGGYTF. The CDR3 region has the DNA TGTGCCAGCAGCACCGGGACTTTAGGGGGCTACACCTTC.